This T cell receptor beta chain was identified in a study of shared clonotypes between healthy human individuals. This CDR3 spans 17 amino acids. Germline CDR1 and CDR2: LNHDA and SQIVND (reference sequence). The V gene end was trimmed by 3 bases and the J gene end by 1 base; junction bases not matched to a gene: 5. Libraries were prepared by immunoSEQ multiplex PCR; TCRdb keeps only in-frame clonotypes and omits some of them. The repertoire includes roughly 220,000 clones, approximately 65% of them detected once, and approximately 10% sits in the top ten. Those who donated were healthy HIV-negative adults, with no recent acute infections or vaccinations reported.

The TCR originated in a man in his thirties or forties in good health. V and J are TRBV19 and TRBJ2-6; 8 bases match TRBD1. Sequencing was carried out using memory CD4+ T cells sorted from blood. Subset meaning: CD45RA-negative fraction. Here the CDR3 DNA reads TGTGCCAGTAGTATCGGGACAGGTCCTTCTGGGGCCAACGTCCTGACTTTC. Encoded protein: CASSIGTGPSGANVLTF.